The 22 T cell receptor beta chains below come from one sample, sequenced in a study of T cell responses to AZD1222 COVID-19 vaccine (dated by TCRdb to the early 2020s). The method behind the library was the immunoSEQ multiplex PCR assay. TCRdb's version of the immuneACCESS table is confined to in-frame rearrangements and falls short of the full clone set. An unresolved V gene accounts for under half of the shortfall where checked; the remainder is of unknown origin. A total of over 100,000 clones appear in this sample, approximately 83% of them only once. Of the sample, roughly 9% is held by the ten largest clones. Reading the label with the study, this specimen's time point is: baseline before first vaccination. Source: peripheral blood, taken on day 0 of AZD1222 vaccination. The receptor set was obtained from an adult in good health.

The rearrangement links TRBV21-1 to TRBJ1-5; the D call in the table, TRBD1, was not verified against the DNA. TRBV21-1 is assigned pseudogene status. The CDR3 runs 14 residues. The CDR3 sequence: CASSKDRGNQPQHF. The CDR3 DNA follows: TGTGCCAGCAGCAAAGACAGGGGCAATCAGCCCCAGCATTTT.

This clone was observed a few times. The V and J genes are TRBV5-4 and TRBJ1-6; TRBD1 matches 10 bases. The CDR3 consists of 15 residues. J gave up 7 bases and V 0 bases, and 1 base lay outside the gene matches. Germline CDR1 and CDR2: SGHNT and YYREEE (reference sequence). CDR3 protein: CASSLGTGGNSPLHF. The CDR3 DNA sequence: TGTGCCAGCAGCTTGGGGACAGGGGGAAATTCACCCCTCCACTTT. Full variable domain (outside the CDR3, taken from reference TRBV5-4 and TRBJ1-6): ETGVTQSPTHLIKTRGQQVTLRCSSQSGHNTVSWYQQALGQGPQFIFQYYREEENGRGNFPPRFSGLQFPNYSSELNVNALELDDSALYLCASSLGTGGNSPLHFGNGTRLTVT.

This chain links TRBV11-3 with TRBJ2-3; D is uncertain. Germline CDR1 is SGHNT and CDR2 is YENEEA. This CDR3 contains 12 residues. V was cut by 3 bases and J by 1 base, with 2 bases left in between. The CDR3 coding sequence is TGTGCCAGCAGCTTGGGCACAGATACGCAGTATTTT. This encodes CASSLGTDTQYF.

The chain employs TRBV7-9 and TRBJ2-5; TRBD2 aligns across 11 bases. Germline loops: CDR1 SEHNR, CDR2 FQNEAQ (reference sequence). V dropped 5 bases and J dropped 0; count of bases not matched to a gene: 20. The CDR3 covers 21 residues. This CDR3 is CASSNPIGASGRPRYQETQYF. For the CDR3, the DNA is TGTGCCAGCAGCAATCCCATCGGGGCTAGCGGGAGGCCGCGGTACCAAGAGACCCAGTACTTC.

This clone was observed many times. The chain employs TRBV10-2 and TRBJ1-1; D not resolved. CDR1 is WSHSY, CDR2 SAAADI, per germline. V lost 0 bases and J lost 1, with 6 bases in between. The length of the CDR3 is 14 residues. This CDR3 is CASSESYGNTEAFF. The DNA of the CDR3 is TGCGCCAGCAGTGAGTCCTACGGGAACACTGAAGCTTTCTTT.

The chain employs TRBV27 and TRBJ1-1; no definite D call. CDR3 length: 12 amino acids. V dropped 6 bases and J dropped 5 bases, with 10 bases sitting between them. Germline CDR1 and CDR2: MNHEY and SMNVEV (reference sequence). In DNA, the CDR3 is TGTGCCAGCAGGGGATCACTAACTGAAGCTTTCTTT. This codes for CASRGSLTEAFF.

This rearrangement joins TRBV10-3 to TRBJ2-1; 8 bases agree with TRBD1. V was clipped by 3 bases and J by 5 bases; unmatched bases: 3. The length of the CDR3 is 14 residues. Germline V gives CDR1 ENHRY, CDR2 SYGVKD. The CDR3 region has the DNA TGTGCCATCAGTGACGGGACAGGTAACAATGAGCAGTTCTTC. Its translation is CAISDGTGNNEQFF.

This clone was detected only once. The chain recombines TRBV4-1 with TRBJ2-3; perhaps TRBD2 as D (5 bases). The germline CDR1 and CDR2 sequences are MGHRA and YSYEKL. V was shortened by 5 bases and J by 4 bases, with 22 bases between the two germline ends. The CDR3 totals 17 residues. In DNA, the CDR3 is TGCGCCAGCAGCTCGACTGGTACTAGTCGGTTGCCAGATACGCAGTATTTT. Translating it yields CASSSTGTSRLPDTQYF.

This rearrangement joins TRBV6-4 to TRBJ1-6; D uncertain. The CDR3 contains 13 residues. V lost 2 bases and J 5 bases, leaving 4 bases between the germline ends. Germline V gene sequence: CDR1 MRHNA, CDR2 SNTAGT. The CDR3 is CASSDRDNSPLHF. As DNA, the CDR3 is TGTGCCAGCAGTGACAGGGATAATTCACCCCTCCACTTT.

This chain uses TRBV11-2 with TRBJ1-4, with D perhaps matching TRBD1 (6 bases). This CDR3 has 15 amino acids. Trimming removed 4 bases from V and 8 bases from J, with 17 bases in between. Germline loops: CDR1 SGHAT, CDR2 FQNNGV. CDR3 loop: CASSWFGGEGEKLFF. Written as DNA, the CDR3 is TGTGCCAGCAGCTGGTTCGGGGGCGAGGGGGAAAAACTGTTTTTT.

This sequence joins TRBV5-8 and TRBJ1-5; 10 nucleotides line up with TRBD1. Germline CDR1 and CDR2: SGHTS and YDEGEE. V trimming: 4 bases; J trimming: 7 bases; junction bases outside the gene matches: 2. The CDR3 has 13 residues. DNA of the CDR3: TGTGCCAGCAGCAAGGACAGGGGGCAGCCCCAGCATTTT. Its protein product is CASSKDRGQPQHF.

The rearrangement joins TRBV15 to TRBJ1-3; TRBD1 is a possible D gene (5 bases). The length of the CDR3 is 18 residues. Germline V gives CDR1 LNHNV, CDR2 YYDKDF (reference sequence). V lost 0 bases and J 1 base, leaving 16 bases between the germline ends. CDR3 residues: CATSRDLAGSDSGNTIYF. CDR3 nucleotides: TGTGCCACCAGCAGAGATCTGGCAGGGTCGGATTCTGGAAACACCATATATTTT.

This clone is termed medium-sized. V usage is TRBV27 and J usage is TRBJ2-1; D is uncertain. Trimming removed 6 bases at V and 7 bases at J, with 10 bases between. This CDR3 contains 12 residues. Germline values: CDR1 MNHEY, CDR2 SMNVEV (reference sequence). Here the CDR3 DNA reads TGTGCCAGCAGCACTCTACATAATGAGCAGTTCTTC. Encoded protein: CASSTLHNEQFF.

V usage is TRBV28 and J usage is TRBJ1-5; 7 bases are shared with TRBD1. There are 16 residues in the CDR3. Germline V lookup: CDR1 MDHEN, CDR2 SYDVKM. The trim removed 4 bases at V and 0 bases at J, leaving 6 bases unmatched. CDR3 coding DNA: TGTGCCAGCAGTTCTGCGACAGGGATTAGCAATCAGCCCCAGCATTTT. Translated: CASSSATGISNQPQHF. The complete variable domain, with remaining parts taken from reference TRBV28 and TRBJ1-5, reads DVKVTQSSRYLVKRTGEKVFLECVQDMDHENMFWYRQDPGLGLRLIYFSYDVKMKEKGDIPEGYSVSREKKERFSLILESASTNQTSMYLCASSSATGISNQPQHFGDGTRLSIL.

This sequence joins TRBV28 and TRBJ1-1; D may be TRBD1 (5 bases). From germline, CDR1 is MDHEN and CDR2 SYDVKM. The CDR3 sequence is 15 residues long. V lost 11 bases and J lost 0, with 19 bases in between. Written as DNA, the CDR3 is TGTGCCTGTGGGGCAGCCGGATACATGAACACTGAAGCTTTCTTT. Its translation: CACGAAGYMNTEAFF.

This clone was recorded a few times. The rearrangement links TRBV7-9 to TRBJ1-1; D possibly corresponds to TRBD1 (6 bases). Germline V gene lookup returns CDR1 SEHNR and CDR2 FQNEAQ (reference sequence). The length of the CDR3 is 13 residues. With 3 bases removed from V and 7 bases from J, the gap between germline ends came to 12 bases. CDR3 nucleotides: TGTGCCAGCAGCTTGGACAGAGAGGTTGAAGCTTTCTTT. It is translated as CASSLDREVEAFF.

This sequence joins TRBV27 and TRBJ1-5, with 8 bases matching TRBD1. This CDR3 is 15 amino acids long. The J segment lost 9 bases and the V segment lost 3 bases, leaving 10 bases of the junction unmatched. In germline, CDR1 is MNHEY, CDR2 SMNVEV (reference sequence). Here the CDR3 DNA reads TGTGCCAGCAGTTTGCACGGACAGGGTTCGCGGCCCCAGCATTTT. It is translated as CASSLHGQGSRPQHF.

The gene calls are TRBV6-5 and TRBJ2-1; D might be TRBD2 (7 bases). V shed 6 bases and J shed 6 bases, with 18 bases lying between them. The germline gives CDR1 MNHEY, CDR2 SVGAGI. CDR3 length: 15 residues. CDR3: CASRGTGRAPNEQFF. The CDR3 nucleotides are TGTGCCAGCAGGGGAACAGGGAGGGCTCCCAATGAGCAGTTCTTC.

The chain joins TRBV28 to TRBJ2-5, with TRBD1 matching 10 bases. V lost 4 bases and J lost 4; bases outside the gene matches: 6. Germline V gene data show CDR1 as MDHEN and CDR2 as SYDVKM. The CDR3 contains 15 residues. In DNA, the CDR3 is TGTGCCAGCAGTTCTTCCCGGACAGGGGGAGAGACCCAGTACTTC. Amino acids: CASSSSRTGGETQYF.

V and J are TRBV28 and TRBJ2-7; TRBD2 matches at 13 bases. J lost 10 bases, V lost 5 bases, and 11 bases had no gene match. The CDR3 covers 15 residues. CDR1 and CDR2 from the germline V gene are MDHEN and SYDVKM. The CDR3 DNA follows: TGTGCCAGCAGTCTACCACCGGGACTAGCGGGACTACAGTACTTC. Translated: CASSLPPGLAGLQYF.

The chain has TRBV18 and TRBJ1-1; D unclear. Per germline, CDR1 KGHSH and CDR2 LQKENI. Trimming removed 0 bases at V and 6 bases at J, with 8 bases between. This CDR3 comprises 13 residues. The CDR3 protein is CASSPPSRAEAFF. The CDR3 region has the DNA TGTGCCAGCTCACCACCGAGCCGGGCTGAAGCTTTCTTT.

The rearrangement links TRBV9 to TRBJ1-6, with unresolved D. Trimming shortened V by 4 bases and J by 7 bases, and 15 bases separated the two germline ends. The CDR3 has 15 residues. CDR1 and CDR2 (germline): SGDLS, YYNGEE. The CDR3 region is CASSPRAGPNSPLHF. CDR3 DNA: TGTGCCAGCAGCCCCCGGGCAGGACCCAATTCACCCCTCCACTTT. The full variable domain, completed using reference TRBV9 and TRBJ1-6, is DSGVTQTPKHLITATGQRVTLRCSPRSGDLSVYWYQQSLDQGLQFLIQYYNGEERAKGNILERFSAQQFPDLHSELNLSSLELGDSALYFCASSPRAGPNSPLHFGNGTRLTVT.